These 7 T cell receptor beta chains share one sample of origin, sequenced in a study of blood T cell repertoires in COVID-19. Profiling relied on immunoSEQ multiplex PCR, and the TCRdb table lists in-frame clones only, not all of them. The table lists roughly 280,000 clones, around 86% of them singletons. The material sequenced was peripheral blood. These receptor sequences come from a woman aged 55-70 years with COVID-19, enrolled during active disease.

The V gene is TRBV6-5, the J gene TRBJ1-1; 9 positions match TRBD1. Germline V gene sequence: CDR1 MNHEY, CDR2 SVGAGI. Trimming at V came to 10 bases and at J to 3 bases, leaving 12 bases not matched to a gene. CDR3 length: 15 residues. The CDR3 sequence: CATRFRDRVDTEAFF. CDR3 sequence (DNA): TGTGCCACCAGATTCCGGGACAGGGTAGACACTGAAGCTTTCTTT.

The chain recombines TRBV29-1 with TRBJ1-4, with 9 bases matching TRBD1. CDR1 and CDR2 (germline): SQVTM, ANQGSEA. This CDR3 spans 14 amino acids. Losses at the gene ends were 6 bases for V and 7 bases for J; bases not matched to a gene: 9. The CDR3 region is CSVLGGQGGEKLFF. CDR3 DNA: TGCAGCGTCCTTGGGGGACAGGGTGGTGAAAAACTGTTTTTT.

The DNA of the CDR3 is TGTGCCAGCAGTGAATCTGTCAGGTACGAGCAGTACTTC. Its protein is CASSESVRYEQYF. The V gene is TRBV25-1, the J gene TRBJ2-7; D gene unclear. The CDR3 has 13 residues. CDR1 is MGHDK and CDR2 is SYGVNS in the germline V gene. Trimming stripped 1 base from V and 4 bases from J, with 8 bases between.

The chain combines TRBV5-1 with TRBJ2-3, with 12 positions matching TRBD2. This CDR3 has 16 amino acids. V lost 4 bases and J lost 0; bases outside the gene matches: 3. The germline gives CDR1 SGHRS, CDR2 YFSETQ. CDR3: CASSNGLAGSTDTQYF. In DNA, the CDR3 is TGCGCCAGCAGCAACGGACTAGCGGGAAGCACAGATACGCAGTATTTT.

The chain is built from TRBV2 and TRBJ1-5; possible D gene TRBD1, 5 bases. CDR1 and CDR2 from the germline V gene are SNHLY and FYNNEI. The CDR3 consists of 13 residues. V shed 4 bases and J shed 5 bases, with 9 bases lying between them. The CDR3 nucleotides are TGTGCCAGCAGTGGACAGCCCCATCAGCCCCAGCATTTT. Its protein is CASSGQPHQPQHF.

The chain carries TRBV3-1 (or the pseudogene TRBV3-2) and TRBJ2-1; 10 nucleotides agree with TRBD2. Germline CDR1 is LGHDT and CDR2 is YNNKEL (reference sequence). The CDR3 contains 14 residues. The junction had 13 bases not matched to a gene; V was cut back by 5 bases and J by 15 bases. CDR3 in DNA: TGTGCCAGCAGCACAAGGTCCCTAGCGGGAGACCCGTTCTTC. It yields the protein CASSTRSLAGDPFF.

The chain links TRBV12-5 to TRBJ1-1; tentative D call: TRBD1 (5 bases). There are 14 residues in the CDR3. Between the trimmed V and J ends, which lost 4 bases and 2 bases, there was a span of 11 bases. The germline gives CDR1 LGHNT, CDR2 FRNRAP. CDR3: CASGSRRGNTEAFF. For the CDR3, the DNA is TGTGCTAGTGGTTCCCGTAGGGGAAACACTGAAGCTTTCTTT.